A selection of T cell receptor beta chains follows, all from one sample in a study of T cell responses to AZD1222 COVID-19 vaccine. The protocol was immunoSEQ multiplex PCR, while the TCRdb copy is restricted to in-frame clones and leaves out a portion. This repertoire shows more than 90,000 clones, approximately 90% found once; its top ten account for 1.3%. Sequenced material: peripheral blood, taken on day 0 of AZD1222 vaccination. The receptor source for this set is an adult in good health. The CDR3 runs from the conserved cysteine through the conserved F or W. Each record gives: CDR3 DNA, CDR3 protein, CDR3 length, D gene, V gene, clone size, J gene. D genes are given only for firm matches. Not all rows give a size; the values are once, few, many and, for expanded clones, a class.

cdr3_nt: TGTGCCAGCAGCCAAACGTTCATAGACACTGAAGCTTTCTTT; cdr3_aa: CASSQTFIDTEAFF; cdr3_length: 14; d_call: .; v_call: TRBV4-2; clone_size: .; j_call: TRBJ1-1
cdr3_nt: TGTGCCAGCAGTATGGCCTCCTACGAGCAGTACTTC; cdr3_aa: CASSMASYEQYF; cdr3_length: 12; d_call: .; v_call: TRBV25-1; clone_size: .; j_call: TRBJ2-7
cdr3_nt: TGTGCCAGCAGCTCGGGGCTTGACAGGCGTAGCACAGATACGCAGTATTTT; cdr3_aa: CASSSGLDRRSTDTQYF; cdr3_length: 17; d_call: .; v_call: TRBV11-3; clone_size: .; j_call: TRBJ2-3
cdr3_nt: TGTGCCAGTAGTACGGGACAGGCGAGTGAGCAGTTCTTC; cdr3_aa: CASSTGQASEQFF; cdr3_length: 13; d_call: TRBD1; v_call: TRBV19; clone_size: .; j_call: TRBJ2-1
cdr3_nt: TGTGCCAGCGGCGGCGGGGGCTACGAGCAGTACTTC; cdr3_aa: CASGGGGYEQYF; cdr3_length: 12; d_call: TRBD2; v_call: TRBV6-5; clone_size: once; j_call: TRBJ2-7
cdr3_nt: TGTGCCAGCAGCCAGAGACAGGGAATTAATTCACCCCTCCACTTT; cdr3_aa: CASSQRQGINSPLHF; cdr3_length: 15; d_call: TRBD1; v_call: TRBV3-1/TRBV3-2; clone_size: .; j_call: TRBJ1-6
cdr3_nt: TGTGCCAGCAGCCGAAGGGGAGCTGGGTACAATGAGCAGTTCTTC; cdr3_aa: CASSRRGAGYNEQFF; cdr3_length: 15; d_call: .; v_call: TRBV11-2; clone_size: .; j_call: TRBJ2-1
cdr3_nt: TGTGCCAGCAGCTCCCGCGGCTGGGCGGACACTGAAGCTTTCTTT; cdr3_aa: CASSSRGWADTEAFF; cdr3_length: 15; d_call: .; v_call: TRBV7-2; clone_size: .; j_call: TRBJ1-1
cdr3_nt: TGTGCCAGCAGCTTACAAAGACAGGGGGCTGAAGCTTTCTTT; cdr3_aa: CASSLQRQGAEAFF; cdr3_length: 14; d_call: TRBD1; v_call: TRBV6-5; clone_size: .; j_call: TRBJ1-1
cdr3_nt: TGTGCCAGCACAGGGACGGGGTATAATTCACCCCTCCACTTT; cdr3_aa: CASTGTGYNSPLHF; cdr3_length: 14; d_call: .; v_call: TRBV7-2; clone_size: few; j_call: TRBJ1-6
cdr3_nt: TGTGCCAGCAGTTTACGCCCGGGGGTTGGCAATCAGCCCCAGCATTTT; cdr3_aa: CASSLRPGVGNQPQHF; cdr3_length: 16; d_call: .; v_call: TRBV6-2/TRBV6-3; clone_size: .; j_call: TRBJ1-5
cdr3_nt: TGTGCCAGCAGTGAATCTAGCGGGGACGTCTACAATGAGCAGTTCTTC; cdr3_aa: CASSESSGDVYNEQFF; cdr3_length: 16; d_call: TRBD2; v_call: TRBV2; clone_size: .; j_call: TRBJ2-1
cdr3_nt: TGTGCCAGCAGCGTACGGACAGACGATAATCAGCCCCAGCATTTT; cdr3_aa: CASSVRTDDNQPQHF; cdr3_length: 15; d_call: .; v_call: TRBV28; clone_size: .; j_call: TRBJ1-5
cdr3_nt: TGCGCCAGCAGTTCTCAGGGTGATGAGAACATTCAGTACTTC; cdr3_aa: CASSSQGDENIQYF; cdr3_length: 14; d_call: .; v_call: TRBV10-1; clone_size: few; j_call: TRBJ2-4
cdr3_nt: TGTGCCACCTTAGACAGGACCCCTCCTGGCTACACCTTC; cdr3_aa: CATLDRTPPGYTF; cdr3_length: 13; d_call: .; v_call: TRBV28; clone_size: once; j_call: TRBJ1-2
cdr3_nt: TGTGCCAGCAGCTTAGCTGGACTAGCGGGCGTCAATGAGCAGTTCTTC; cdr3_aa: CASSLAGLAGVNEQFF; cdr3_length: 16; d_call: TRBD2; v_call: TRBV7-9; clone_size: .; j_call: TRBJ2-1